This entry lists 22 T cell receptor beta chains sequenced from one sample in a study of blood T cell repertoires in COVID-19. Data came from immunoSEQ multiplex PCR; TCRdb stores just in-frame clones and leaves some out. Of some 75,000 clones listed, roughly 80% are singletons. The sample consisted of peripheral blood. These receptors were taken from a man in his fifties or sixties with COVID-19, enrolled during active disease.

The rearrangement joins TRBV28 to TRBJ2-5; 7 positions agree with TRBD1. Trimming removed 6 bases from V and 3 bases from J; junction bases left unmatched: 7. Germline values: CDR1 MDHEN, CDR2 SYDVKM. The CDR3 length is 14 residues. CDR3 protein: CASRGSGTEETQYF. DNA of the CDR3: TGTGCCAGCAGAGGGTCCGGGACAGAAGAGACCCAGTACTTC.

The chain is built from TRBV27 and TRBJ2-5, with D perhaps matching TRBD1 (6 bases). The V and J ends lost 2 bases and 7 bases respectively, with 14 bases between them. Germline V gene data show CDR1 as MNHEY and CDR2 as SMNVEV (reference sequence). The CDR3 length is 14 residues. This CDR3 reads CASSLRQALGTQYF. The DNA for the CDR3 is TGTGCCAGCAGTTTAAGACAGGCTCTGGGGACCCAGTACTTC.

This chain uses TRBV29-1 with TRBJ1-2; 7 bases map to TRBD1. The CDR3 is made up of 13 amino acids. Per germline, CDR1 SQVTM and CDR2 ANQGSEA. The J segment lost 4 bases and the V segment lost 6 bases, leaving 8 bases of the junction unmatched. The CDR3: CSVGPEGAYGYTF. CDR3 DNA sequence: TGCAGCGTGGGCCCCGAGGGGGCCTATGGCTACACCTTC.

The rearrangement uses TRBV3-1 (or the pseudogene TRBV3-2) and TRBJ1-1, with a possible D match to TRBD1 (5 bases). The V and J ends lost 5 bases and 3 bases respectively, with 10 bases between them. The CDR3 runs to 13 residues. Per the germline V gene, CDR1 is LGHDT and CDR2 is YNNKEL (reference sequence). Written as DNA, the CDR3 is TGTGCCAGCAGCGATAGGGGATACACTGAAGCTTTCTTT. Amino acids: CASSDRGYTEAFF.

CDR3: CASSPTRTGSSGANVLTF. CDR3 in DNA: TGTGCCAGCTCACCTACTAGGACAGGGAGCTCTGGGGCCAACGTCCTGACTTTC. This chain uses TRBV18 with TRBJ2-6, with 8 bases identical to TRBD1. The length of the CDR3 is 18 residues. Trimming at V came to 3 bases and at J to 0 bases, leaving 7 bases not matched to a gene. Germline V gene lookup returns CDR1 KGHSH and CDR2 LQKENI.

This rearrangement joins TRBV7-3 to TRBJ2-1, with 8 positions matching TRBD2. V lost 0 bases and J lost 7; bases outside the gene matches: 8. The CDR3 has 16 amino acids. Germline V CDR1 and CDR2: SGHTA, FQGTGA. The CDR3 spells CASSLTPSGSFNEQFF. CDR3 nucleotides: TGTGCCAGCAGCTTAACGCCCAGCGGGAGTTTTAATGAGCAGTTCTTC.

CDR3 in DNA: TGCGCCAGCAGCCAAGGGACAGGGGATTTCTACGAGCAGTACTTC. Its protein is CASSQGTGDFYEQYF. This chain connects TRBV4-3 to TRBJ2-7, with 9 bases lining up with TRBD1. CDR1 and CDR2 (germline): LGHNA, YSLEER. The trim removed 1 base at V and 3 bases at J, leaving 4 bases unmatched. The length of the CDR3 is 15 residues.

CDR3 nucleotides: TGTGCCAGCAGCGTGACTAGCGTCCACGAGCAGTACTTC. This translates into CASSVTSVHEQYF. The gene calls are TRBV7-2 and TRBJ2-7; 8 nucleotides agree with TRBD2. Germline CDR1 is SGHTA and CDR2 is FQGNSA. The CDR3 has 13 residues. Trimming at V came to 5 bases and at J to 5 bases, leaving 5 bases not matched to a gene.

The CDR3 here is CASSQTGVKLFF. For the CDR3, the DNA is TGTGCCAGCAGCCAGACAGGCGTCAAACTGTTTTTT. The V call is TRBV6-6, the J call TRBJ1-4; D is perhaps TRBD1 (6 bases). This CDR3 has 12 amino acids. The germline V gene has CDR1 MNHNY and CDR2 SVGAGI (reference sequence). V was clipped by 6 bases and J by 11 bases, with 13 bases between them.

The chain links TRBV29-1 to TRBJ1-2; D might be TRBD1 (5 bases). Germline CDR1 SQVTM, CDR2 ANQGSEA. V was clipped by 4 bases and J by 0 bases, with 9 bases between them. The CDR3 has 13 residues. The CDR3 nucleotides read TGCAGCGTTGTGGAAGGGGCTAACTATGGCTACACCTTC. This sequence encodes CSVVEGANYGYTF.

This chain links TRBV6-5 with TRBJ2-1; 7 positions agree with TRBD2. The V gene end was trimmed by 6 bases and the J gene end by 6 bases; junction bases not matched to a gene: 11. CDR3 length: 15 amino acids. The germline CDR1 and CDR2 sequences are MNHEY and SVGAGI. The CDR3 is CASRALAESRNEQFF. In DNA, the CDR3 is TGTGCCAGCAGGGCCCTAGCGGAGTCCCGCAATGAGCAGTTCTTC.

This clone was detected only once. The chain recombines TRBV2 with TRBJ2-7; 7 nucleotides line up with TRBD2. The ends lost 0 bases at V and 5 bases at J; junction bases unmatched: 10. CDR1 and CDR2 (germline): SNHLY, FYNNEI. The CDR3 spans 16 residues. DNA for the CDR3: TGTGCCAGCAGTGAAGCGAGAGGGCTAGCGGAGAACGAGCAGTACTTC. It codes for CASSEARGLAENEQYF.

V gene TRBV25-1 combines with J gene TRBJ1-3, with D hard to call. Trimming shortened V by 1 base and J by 2 bases, and 9 bases separated the two germline ends. The CDR3 length is 15 residues. Germline CDR1 MGHDK, CDR2 SYGVNS. The CDR3 region is CASSELGSAGNTIYF. The CDR3 region has the DNA TGTGCCAGCAGTGAATTAGGGAGCGCTGGAAACACCATATATTTT.

J is TRBJ2-7 and V is TRBV5-1; possible D gene TRBD1, 6 bases. The CDR3 contains 14 residues. V shed 1 base and J shed 5 bases, with 13 bases lying between them. Germline CDR1 is SGHRS and CDR2 is YFSETQ. For the CDR3, the DNA is TGCGCCAGCAGCTTGACAGGGACCATCGACGAGCAGTACTTC. Encoded protein: CASSLTGTIDEQYF.

The chain uses TRBV7-3 and TRBJ2-6; TRBD1 matches 9 bases. Germline CDR1 reads SGHTA; CDR2 reads FQGTGA. This CDR3 region has 14 residues. Trimming removed 3 bases from V and 13 bases from J; junction bases left unmatched: 7. CDR3 bases: TGTGCCAGCAGCTTCCCCGGGACAGGGTCGGTCCTGACTTTC. It specifies CASSFPGTGSVLTF.

Written as DNA, the CDR3 is TGTGCCACCGAAGACAGGGGGAACGGCTACACCTTC. Its protein product is CATEDRGNGYTF. The genes are TRBV28 and TRBJ1-2; 9 bases line up with TRBD1. V was clipped by 10 bases and J by 8 bases; unmatched bases: 8. Per germline, CDR1 MDHEN and CDR2 SYDVKM. This CDR3 spans 12 amino acids.

This clone has more than one count but fewer than ten. V is TRBV5-6 and J is TRBJ2-2; 10 nucleotides align to TRBD1. This CDR3 comprises 15 residues. The junction had 5 bases not matched to a gene; V was cut back by 6 bases and J by 3 bases. Germline assignment: CDR1 SGHDT and CDR2 YYEEEE. The CDR3 bases are TGTGCCAGCACCCCCGGGACAGGGGACACCGGGGAGCTGTTTTTT. This translates into CASTPGTGDTGELFF.

The rearrangement joins TRBV3-1 (or the pseudogene TRBV3-2) to TRBJ2-1; D might be TRBD2 (5 bases). V was shortened by 4 bases and J by 2 bases, with 12 bases between the two germline ends. Germline-derived CDR1 and CDR2 are LGHDT and YNNKEL (reference sequence). This CDR3 is 15 amino acids long. CDR3 in amino acids: CASSRNTGTYNEQFF. CDR3 DNA sequence: TGTGCCAGCAGCCGAAACACCGGGACCTACAATGAGCAGTTCTTC.

This chain connects TRBV4-1 to TRBJ2-2, with 9 nucleotides matching TRBD2. The germline CDR1 and CDR2 sequences are MGHRA and YSYEKL. This CDR3 spans 17 amino acids. Germline trimming cut 0 bases from V and 7 bases from J; bases unmatched to any gene: 9. The chain's CDR3 is CASSQDAGGPVGGELFF. The CDR3 nucleotides are TGCGCCAGCAGCCAAGATGCGGGAGGGCCGGTGGGCGGGGAGCTGTTTTTT.

The chain recombines TRBV19 with TRBJ1-1; D is unclear. With 5 bases removed from V and 6 bases from J, the gap between germline ends came to 22 bases. The CDR3 sequence is 16 residues long. Germline CDR1 LNHDA, CDR2 SQIVND (reference sequence). CDR3 sequence (DNA): TGTGCCAGTAGTCAGATAGCGATAGAAACGGGCGCTGAAGCTTTCTTT. It encodes CASSQIAIETGAEAFF.

The CDR3 DNA sequence: TGCGCCAGCAGCTCCGGGACAGGGGGCTCTGGGGCCAACGTCCTGACTTTC. It yields the protein CASSSGTGGSGANVLTF. The chain uses TRBV5-1 and TRBJ2-6; 11 bases fit TRBD1. The V gene's germline CDR1 is SGHRS and CDR2 YFSETQ. This CDR3 has 17 residues. J gave up 0 bases and V 3 bases, and 2 bases lay outside the gene matches.

V gene TRBV27 combines with J gene TRBJ2-7; 7 bases are shared with TRBD2. Per germline, CDR1 MNHEY and CDR2 SMNVEV (reference sequence). The trim removed 6 bases at V and 3 bases at J, leaving 11 bases unmatched. This CDR3 has 15 amino acids. CDR3 in amino acids: CASSTSPSGYYEQYF. CDR3 nucleotides: TGTGCCAGCAGCACCTCGCCTAGCGGCTACTACGAGCAGTACTTC.